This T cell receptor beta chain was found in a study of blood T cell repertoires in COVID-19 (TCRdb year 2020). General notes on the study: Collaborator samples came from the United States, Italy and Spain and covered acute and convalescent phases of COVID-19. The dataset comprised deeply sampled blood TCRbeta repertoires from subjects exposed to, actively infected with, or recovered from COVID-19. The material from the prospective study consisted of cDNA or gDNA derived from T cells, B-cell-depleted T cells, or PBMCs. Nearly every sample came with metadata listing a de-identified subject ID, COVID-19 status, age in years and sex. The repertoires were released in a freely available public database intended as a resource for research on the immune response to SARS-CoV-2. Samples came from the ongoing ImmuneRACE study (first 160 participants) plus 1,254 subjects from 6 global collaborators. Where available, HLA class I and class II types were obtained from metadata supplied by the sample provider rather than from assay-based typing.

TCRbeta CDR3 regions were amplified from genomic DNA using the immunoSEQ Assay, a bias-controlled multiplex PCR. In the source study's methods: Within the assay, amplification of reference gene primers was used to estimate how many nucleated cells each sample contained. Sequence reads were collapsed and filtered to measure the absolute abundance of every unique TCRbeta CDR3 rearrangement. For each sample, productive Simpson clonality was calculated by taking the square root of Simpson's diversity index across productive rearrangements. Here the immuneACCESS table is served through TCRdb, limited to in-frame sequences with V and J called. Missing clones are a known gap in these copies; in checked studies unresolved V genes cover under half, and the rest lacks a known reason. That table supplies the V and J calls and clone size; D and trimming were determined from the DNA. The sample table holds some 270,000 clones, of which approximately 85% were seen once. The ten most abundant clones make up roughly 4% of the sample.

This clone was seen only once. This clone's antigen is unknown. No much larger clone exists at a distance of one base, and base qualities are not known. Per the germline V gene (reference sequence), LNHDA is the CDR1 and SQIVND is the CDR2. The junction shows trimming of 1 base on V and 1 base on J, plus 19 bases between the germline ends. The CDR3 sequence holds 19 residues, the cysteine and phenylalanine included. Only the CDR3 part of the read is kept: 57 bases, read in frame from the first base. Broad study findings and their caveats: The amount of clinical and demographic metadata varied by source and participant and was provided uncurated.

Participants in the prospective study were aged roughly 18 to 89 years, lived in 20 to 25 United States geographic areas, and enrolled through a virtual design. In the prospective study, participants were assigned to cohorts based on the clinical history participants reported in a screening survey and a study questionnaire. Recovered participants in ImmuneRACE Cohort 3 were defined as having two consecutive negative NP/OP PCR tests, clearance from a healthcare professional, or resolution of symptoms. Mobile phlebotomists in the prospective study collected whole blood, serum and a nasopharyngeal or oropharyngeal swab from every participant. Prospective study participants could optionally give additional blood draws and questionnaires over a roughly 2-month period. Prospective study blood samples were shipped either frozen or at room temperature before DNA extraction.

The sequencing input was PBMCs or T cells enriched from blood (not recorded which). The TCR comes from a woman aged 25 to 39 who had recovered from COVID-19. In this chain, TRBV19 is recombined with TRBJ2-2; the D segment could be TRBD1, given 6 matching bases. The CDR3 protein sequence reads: CASSIGLGAWAENTGELFF. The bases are TGTGCCAGTAGTATAGGATTGGGGGCATGGGCCGAGAACACCGGGGAGCTGTTTTTT.